The present T cell receptor (beta chain) was sequenced within a study of T cells expressing NK-cell markers. Study summary: Eight donors were sequenced, seven testing HCMV-seropositive and one testing seronegative. The study, taken as a whole, reports: In about six donors, dominant NKG2C+ clonotypes were roughly 1.0-8% of CD8+ T cells. These clonotypes, the leaders elsewhere, also led the CD3+CD56-NKG2C+ fraction in several donors.

TCRdb derives one entry per CDR3 protein from the 5' RACE reads, leaving out DNA. The table for this sample gives about 180,000 distinct CDR3 sequences. As concerns this clonotype: Its antigen is not known.

The source is a man between 18 and 69 years old in good health. The sequencing sample was made of blood T cells: a sorted CD56 or NKG2C T cell subset, CD4+ or CD8+ T cells, or bulk PBMC T cells (not recorded which).

CDR3 protein: CASSPATGLETDTQYF. The chain recombines TRBV18 with TRBJ2-3; TCRdb calls TRBD1, which cannot be checked without DNA. This CDR3 contains 16 residues. Germline lookup yields CDR1 KGHSH and CDR2 LQKENI. The whole variable domain, remainder taken from reference TRBV18 and TRBJ2-3, is NAGVMQNPRHLVRRRGQEARLRCSPMKGHSHVYWYRQLPEEGLKFMVYLQKENIIDESGMPKERFSAEFPKEGPSILRIQQVVRGDSAAYFCASSPATGLETDTQYFGPGTRLTVL.